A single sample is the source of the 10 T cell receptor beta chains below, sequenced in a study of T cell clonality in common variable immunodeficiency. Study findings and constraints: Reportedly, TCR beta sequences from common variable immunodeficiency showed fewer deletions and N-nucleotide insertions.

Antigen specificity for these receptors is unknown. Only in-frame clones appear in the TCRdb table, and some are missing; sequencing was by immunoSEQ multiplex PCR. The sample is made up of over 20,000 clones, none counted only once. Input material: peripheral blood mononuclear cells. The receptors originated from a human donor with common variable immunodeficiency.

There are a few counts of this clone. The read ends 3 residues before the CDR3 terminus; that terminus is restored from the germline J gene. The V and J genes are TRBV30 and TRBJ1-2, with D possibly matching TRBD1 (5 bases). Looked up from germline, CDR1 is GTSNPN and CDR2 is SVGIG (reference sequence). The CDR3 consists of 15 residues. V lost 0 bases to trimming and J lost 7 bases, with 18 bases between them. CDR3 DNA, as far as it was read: TGTGCCTGGAGTGTACCTGACAGACGATCGACTGGC. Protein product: CAWSVPDRRSTG. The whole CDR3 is CAWSVPDRRSTGYTF.

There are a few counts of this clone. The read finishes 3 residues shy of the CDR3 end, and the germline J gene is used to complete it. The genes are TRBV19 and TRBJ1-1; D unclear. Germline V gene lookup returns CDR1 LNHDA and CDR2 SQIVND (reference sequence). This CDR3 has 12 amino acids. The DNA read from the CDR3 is TGTGCCAGTAGTATAGGCGGGTTATTC. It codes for CASSIGGLF. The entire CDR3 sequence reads CASSIGGLFAFF. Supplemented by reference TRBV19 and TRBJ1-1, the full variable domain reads DGGITQSPKYLFRKEGQNVTLSCEQNLNHDAMYWYRQDPGQGLRLIYYSQIVNDFQKGDIAEGYSVSREKKESFPLTVTSAQKNPTAFYLCASSIGGLFAFFGQGTRLTVV.

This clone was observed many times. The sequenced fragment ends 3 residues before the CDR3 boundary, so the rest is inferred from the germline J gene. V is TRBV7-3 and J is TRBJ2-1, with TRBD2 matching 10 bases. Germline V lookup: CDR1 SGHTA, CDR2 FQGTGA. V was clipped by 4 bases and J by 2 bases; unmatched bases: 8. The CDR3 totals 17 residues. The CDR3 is CASSSQTSGWPYNEQFF. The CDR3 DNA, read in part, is TGTGCCAGCAGCTCGCAGACTAGCGGGTGGCCCTACAATGAG.

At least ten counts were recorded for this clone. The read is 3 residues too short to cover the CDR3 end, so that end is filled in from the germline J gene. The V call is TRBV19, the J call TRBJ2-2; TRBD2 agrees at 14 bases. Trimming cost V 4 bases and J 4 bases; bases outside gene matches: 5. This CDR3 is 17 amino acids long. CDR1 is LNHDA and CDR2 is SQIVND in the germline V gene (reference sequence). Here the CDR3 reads CASSRGLAGESTGELFF. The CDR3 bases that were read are TGTGCCAGTAGTAGGGGACTAGCGGGAGAAAGCACCGGGGAG.

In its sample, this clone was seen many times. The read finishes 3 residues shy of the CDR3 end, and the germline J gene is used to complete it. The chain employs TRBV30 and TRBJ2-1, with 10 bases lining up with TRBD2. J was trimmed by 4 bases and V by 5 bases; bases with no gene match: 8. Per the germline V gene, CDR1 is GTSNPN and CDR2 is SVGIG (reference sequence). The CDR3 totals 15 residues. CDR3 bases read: TGTGCCTGGCTACCTAGCGGGAGAGGGTACAATGAG. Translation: CAWLPSGRGYNE. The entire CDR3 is CAWLPSGRGYNEQFF.

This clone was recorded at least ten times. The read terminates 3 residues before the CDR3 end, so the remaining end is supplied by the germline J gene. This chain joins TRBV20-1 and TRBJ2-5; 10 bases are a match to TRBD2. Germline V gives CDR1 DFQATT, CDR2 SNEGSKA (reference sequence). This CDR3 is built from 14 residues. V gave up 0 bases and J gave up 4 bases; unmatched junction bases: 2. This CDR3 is CSARDLAGAETQYF. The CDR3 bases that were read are TGCAGTGCTAGAGACCTAGCGGGAGCAGAGACC.

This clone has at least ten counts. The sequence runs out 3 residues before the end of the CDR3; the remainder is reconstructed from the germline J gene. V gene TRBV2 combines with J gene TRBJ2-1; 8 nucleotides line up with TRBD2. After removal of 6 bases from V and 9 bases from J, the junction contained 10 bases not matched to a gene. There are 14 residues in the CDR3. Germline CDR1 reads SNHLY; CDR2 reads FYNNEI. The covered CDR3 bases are TGTGCCAGCAGACAGGGCGTAGCGGGAAGTGAG. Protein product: CASRQGVAGSE. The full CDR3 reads CASRQGVAGSEQFF.

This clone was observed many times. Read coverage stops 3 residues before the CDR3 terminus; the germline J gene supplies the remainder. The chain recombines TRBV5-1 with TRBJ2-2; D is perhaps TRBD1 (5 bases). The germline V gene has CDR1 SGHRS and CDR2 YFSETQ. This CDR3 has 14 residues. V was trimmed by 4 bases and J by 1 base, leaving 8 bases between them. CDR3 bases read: TGCGCCAGCAGCGGCAGGGTGAACACCGGGGAG. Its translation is CASSGRVNTGE. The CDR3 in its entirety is CASSGRVNTGELFF.

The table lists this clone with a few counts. This CDR3 is CASSPRSGRAYGDNEQFF. The sequenced part of the CDR3 DNA is TGTGCCAGCTCACCACGCAGCGGGAGGGCTTATGGGGACAATGAG. The chain combines TRBV18 with TRBJ2-1; 10 bases are a match to TRBD2. The observed sequence ends 3 residues before the CDR3 terminus, with the missing tail filled in from the germline J gene. Per germline, CDR1 KGHSH and CDR2 LQKENI. J gave up 5 bases and V 1 base, and 11 bases lay outside the gene matches. The CDR3 sequence is 18 residues long.

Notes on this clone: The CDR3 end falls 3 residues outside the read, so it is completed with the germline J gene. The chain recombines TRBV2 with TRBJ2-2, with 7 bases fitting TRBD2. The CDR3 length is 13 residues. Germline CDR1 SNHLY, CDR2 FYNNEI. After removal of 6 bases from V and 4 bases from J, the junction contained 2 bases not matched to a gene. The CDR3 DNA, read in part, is TGTGCCAGCAGAGGCGGGGGCACCGGGGAG. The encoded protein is CASRGGGTGE. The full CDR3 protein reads CASRGGGTGELFF. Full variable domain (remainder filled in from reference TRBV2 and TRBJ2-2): EPEVTQTPSHQVTQMGQEVILRCVPISNHLYFYWYRQILGQKVEFLVSFYNNEISEKSEIFDDQFSVERPDGSNFTLKIRSTKLEDSAMYFCASRGGGTGELFFGEGSRLTVL.